This entry is about one T cell receptor (beta chain). Participant ages covered about 18 to 100 years across 24 US areas. CDR3 size: 12 residues. V was shortened by 11 bases and J by 4 bases, with 11 bases between the two germline ends. Authors' analysis steps: Researchers report that nucleated cell counts were estimated from reference gene primer amplification. TCRdb's table, derived via immunoSEQ multiplex PCR, lists solely in-frame clones and lacks some. Clone size and V and J calls were adopted from that table, with D and trimming inferred from the DNA. The sample comprises about 220,000 clones, roughly 88% of which are singletons, and around 2.5% rests with the top ten. This sample was taken from a study of blood T cell repertoires in COVID-19. The wider study: Acute and convalescent COVID-19 samples came from the United States, Italy and Spain. PBMCs, B-cell-depleted T cells, or T cells provided the cDNA or gDNA that made up the material.

The chain links TRBV12-3 or TRBV12-4 to TRBJ2-2; a weak D match, TRBD2 (6 bases). The TCR originated in a woman in her forties with acute COVID-19. Sequencing used PBMCs or T cells enriched from blood (not recorded which). The CDR3 spells CASPGGTGELFF. In DNA, the CDR3 is TGTGCCTCCCCCGGGGGCACCGGGGAGCTGTTTTTT.